Below are 9 T cell receptor beta chains sequenced from a single sample in a study of somatic mutations in cytotoxic T cells in rheumatoid arthritis. Sequenced by immunoSEQ multiplex PCR; TCRdb stores in-frame clones only, minus some. This table has 13,000 or so clones, around 78% appearing once. The material sequenced was CD8+ T cells sorted from blood. These receptors were taken from an adult with rheumatoid arthritis.

CDR3 in amino acids: CASSYAGRGEQYF. The CDR3 nucleotides are TGTGCCAGCAGTTACGCGGGGAGAGGCGAGCAGTACTTC. This chain joins TRBV6-5 and TRBJ2-7, with D possibly TRBD2 on 6 matching bases. The CDR3 spans 13 residues. V gave up 2 bases and J gave up 6 bases, with 11 bases separating them. Germline CDR1 is MNHEY and CDR2 is SVGAGI.

J is TRBJ1-5 and V is TRBV7-8; 9 positions agree with TRBD1. J gave up 6 bases and V 1 base, and 1 base lay outside the gene matches. This CDR3 spans 14 amino acids. CDR1 and CDR2 from the germline V gene are SGHVS and FQNEAQ. CDR3 region: CASSLVGQGQPQHF. The CDR3 DNA follows: TGTGCCAGCAGCTTAGTGGGACAGGGTCAGCCCCAGCATTTT.

This chain links TRBV28 with TRBJ1-5, with D unresolved. This CDR3 is 18 amino acids long. Germline assignment: CDR1 MDHEN and CDR2 SYDVKM. Trimming removed 3 bases at V and 2 bases at J, with 20 bases between. CDR3 sequence: CASSFGARSLGGNQPQHF. As DNA, the CDR3 is TGTGCCAGCAGTTTCGGAGCCAGGAGCCTCGGGGGCAATCAGCCCCAGCATTTT.

The chain has TRBV15 and TRBJ1-1; the D gene is possibly TRBD1 (5 bases). The germline gives CDR1 LNHNV, CDR2 YYDKDF (reference sequence). The CDR3 is made up of 15 amino acids. Trimming shortened V by 0 bases and J by 0 bases, and 8 bases separated the two germline ends. CDR3 protein: CATSRDQGMNTEAFF. Written as DNA, the CDR3 is TGTGCCACCAGCAGAGATCAGGGTATGAACACTGAAGCTTTCTTT.

The genes are TRBV5-4 and TRBJ2-6; 9 bases map to TRBD1. Unmatched junction bases numbered 7, after V lost 0 bases and J lost 0 bases. The germline V gene has CDR1 SGHNT and CDR2 YYREEE (reference sequence). The CDR3 spans 19 residues. The CDR3 sequence is CASSLGTGGSTSGANVLTF. In DNA, the CDR3 is TGTGCCAGCAGCTTGGGCACAGGGGGCTCTACCTCTGGGGCCAACGTCCTGACTTTC. The full variable domain, in which reference TRBV5-4 and TRBJ2-6 provide the parts outside the CDR3, is ETGVTQSPTHLIKTRGQQVTLRCSSQSGHNTVSWYQQALGQGPQFIFQYYREEENGRGNFPPRFSGLQFPNYSSELNVNALELDDSALYLCASSLGTGGSTSGANVLTFGAGSRLTVL.

The chain employs TRBV28 and TRBJ1-1; tentative D call: TRBD1 (6 bases). Germline V gene sequence: CDR1 MDHEN, CDR2 SYDVKM. V was shortened by 3 bases and J by 3 bases, with 8 bases between the two germline ends. The CDR3 runs to 13 residues. The CDR3 nucleotides read TGTGCCAGCAGTTTTCGGGGGCACACTGAAGCTTTCTTT. Protein: CASSFRGHTEAFF.

This clone was detected a few times. V and J are TRBV21-1 and TRBJ2-1; whether TRBD2, the table's D call, matches the DNA was not checked. TRBV21-1 is a pseudogene locus. The CDR3 length is 11 residues. The chain's CDR3 is CRRGSYNEQFF. Here the CDR3 DNA reads TGTAGGCGGGGGTCCTACAATGAGCAGTTCTTC.

V is TRBV11-2 and J is TRBJ1-5; D is possibly TRBD1 (5 bases). The V end was cut by 1 base, the J end by 7 bases, with 8 bases between. CDR1 and CDR2 (germline): SGHAT, FQNNGV. The CDR3 has 13 residues. The DNA for the CDR3 is TGTGCCAGCAGCTTAGGGGACGAGCAGCCCCAGCATTTT. Its protein is CASSLGDEQPQHF.

This clone was detected only once. The chain combines TRBV6-4 with TRBJ2-3, with TRBD2 matching 10 bases. The CDR3 sequence is 14 residues long. CDR1 MRHNA and CDR2 SNTAGT come from the germline V gene. V trimming: 4 bases; J trimming: 4 bases; junction bases outside the gene matches: 2. CDR3 amino acids: CASSASGGADTQYF. CDR3 in DNA: TGTGCCAGCAGTGCCAGCGGGGGGGCAGATACGCAGTATTTT.